This T cell receptor beta chain stems from a study of blood T cell repertoires in COVID-19. As for the study in general: Sample material is recorded as cDNA or gDNA derived from T cells, B-cell-depleted T cells, or PBMCs.

Per the authors' pipeline: How many nucleated cells were present was estimated from reference gene primer amplification. Some clones are missing from TCRdb's copy, which holds only in-frame ones; the method was immunoSEQ multiplex PCR. The V and J calls and clone size are taken from that table; D and trimming were inferred from the DNA. The data hold 150,000 to 170,000 clones, with 75% to 80% observed a single time. Trimming took off 0 bases at V and 3 bases at J, with 8 bases between the two ends. Germline V gene lookup returns CDR1 SGHTA and CDR2 FQGTGA. The CDR3 extends over 14 amino acids. Sequencing input: peripheral blood. This TCR was sampled from a man older than 75 with acute or convalescent COVID-19. V and J are TRBV7-3 and TRBJ1-1; unclear D gene. This CDR3 is CASSLTGRDTEAFF. The CDR3 nucleotides are TGTGCCAGCAGCTTAACAGGGAGGGACACTGAAGCTTTCTTT.